These 27 T cell receptor beta chains came from one sample sequenced in a study of T cells in Graves' hyperthyroidism and ophthalmopathy. TCR beta CDR3 sequences were amplified from RNA transcripts. HTBI primers were used for first-round RT-PCR of the TCR CDR3. TCRdb analysed the multiplex PCR reads with MiXCR anew, one entry per CDR3 protein. The sample includes approximately 330,000 distinct CDR3 sequences, roughly 13% seen only once; the top ten take approximately 35%. The sample was blood. The receptors were sampled from a woman aged 40 to 50 with Graves' ophthalmopathy.

This clonotype was recorded at least ten times. The chain's CDR3 is CASIRTPRAYGYTF. CDR3 nucleotide sequence: TGTGCCAGCATCAGAACCCCCCGTGCCTATGGCTACACCTTC. The chain carries TRBV12-3 or TRBV12-4 and TRBJ1-2; D is uncertain. This CDR3 has 14 amino acids. V lost 7 bases to trimming and J lost 4 bases, with 16 bases between them.

This clonotype was seen many times. The rearrangement links TRBV24-1 to TRBJ2-1, with 13 positions matching TRBD2. The V gene end was trimmed by 5 bases and the J gene end by 6 bases; junction bases not matched to a gene: 12. CDR3 length: 18 amino acids. CDR1 and CDR2 from the germline V gene are KGHDR and SFDVKD. The CDR3 sequence: CATSVPGAGTSGINEQFF. CDR3 coding DNA: TGTGCCACCAGTGTTCCTGGGGCAGGGACTAGCGGGATCAATGAGCAGTTCTTC.

The gene calls are TRBV2 and TRBJ1-5; no clear D gene. The germline V and J ends were trimmed by 2 bases and 3 bases, with 8 bases remaining between them. CDR1 is SNHLY and CDR2 is FYNNEI in the germline V gene. The CDR3 is made up of 14 amino acids. CDR3 protein: CASSERTVNQPQHF. Here the CDR3 DNA reads TGTGCCAGCAGTGAACGGACGGTCAATCAGCCCCAGCATTTT.

At least ten counts were recorded for this clonotype. CDR3 sequence (DNA): TGTGCCAGCAGTTACTCCACACGTGAGCAGTTCTTC. Its translation is CASSYSTREQFF. This chain joins TRBV6-2 or TRBV6-3 and TRBJ2-1; D unclear. The germline V gene encodes CDR1 MNHEY and CDR2 SVGEGT. The CDR3 sequence is 12 residues long. Trimming cost V 0 bases and J 9 bases, with 6 bases left between them.

This chain uses TRBV6-5 with TRBJ2-1, with D hard to call. The CDR3 has 17 residues. Germline values: CDR1 MNHEY, CDR2 SVGAGI. The V and J ends lost 2 bases and 2 bases respectively, with 16 bases between them. CDR3 nucleotide sequence: TGTGCCAGCAGTTACGGAACGTCCGCTGGCGCCTACAATGAGCAGTTCTTC. This gives the protein CASSYGTSAGAYNEQFF.

The gene calls are TRBV18 and TRBJ2-7, with D tentatively TRBD1 (6 bases). From germline, CDR1 is KGHSH and CDR2 LQKENI. This CDR3 region has 13 residues. V was pared by 4 bases and J by 6 bases, with 13 bases between. The CDR3 region is CASSLTGSGEQYF. In DNA form, the CDR3 reads TGTGCCAGCTCACTAACAGGGTCTGGCGAGCAGTACTTC.

V and J are TRBV12-3 or TRBV12-4 and TRBJ1-5; 9 bases agree with TRBD1. The CDR3 has 15 residues. V lost 6 bases, J lost 3 bases, and 6 bases stayed unmatched. CDR3 sequence (DNA): TGTGCCAGCAGCACAGGACAGGGGTACAATCAGCCCCAGCATTTT. Amino acids: CASSTGQGYNQPQHF.

This clonotype was found a few times. CDR3 coding DNA: TGCAGTGCTAGACCCCTGGGCGGTGCCCAAGAGACCCAGTACTTC. Its translation: CSARPLGGAQETQYF. This rearrangement joins TRBV20-1 to TRBJ2-5, with D hard to call. V gave up 2 bases and J gave up 1 base, with 14 bases separating them. Germline lookup yields CDR1 DFQATT and CDR2 SNEGSKA (reference sequence). CDR3 size: 15 residues.

In this sample, this clonotype turned up many times. The CDR3 here is CASSPTTTSAETQYF. The CDR3 DNA sequence: TGTGCCAGCAGCCCCACCACTACTAGCGCGGAGACCCAGTACTTC. The chain carries TRBV7-9 and TRBJ2-5; 7 nucleotides line up with TRBD2. With V trimmed by 5 bases and J by 5 bases, 11 bases remained unmatched. This CDR3 is built from 15 residues. Germline V gene sequence: CDR1 SEHNR, CDR2 FQNEAQ (reference sequence).

The chain uses TRBV11-2 and TRBJ2-2, with 9 bases that match TRBD1. Unmatched junction bases numbered 11, after V lost 5 bases and J lost 4 bases. This CDR3 spans 17 amino acids. Germline V gene sequence: CDR1 SGHAT, CDR2 FQNNGV. Here the CDR3 DNA reads TGTGCCAGCAGCACCAACCCGGGACAGGGAGGCACCGGGGAGCTGTTTTTT. Protein: CASSTNPGQGGTGELFF.

This clonotype was counted ten times or more. V and J are TRBV7-8 and TRBJ2-7; maybe TRBD2 (5 bases). The germline CDR1 and CDR2 sequences are SGHVS and FQNEAQ. Trimming took off 0 bases at V and 9 bases at J, with 15 bases between the two ends. This CDR3 is built from 14 residues. CDR3 DNA sequence: TGTGCCAGCAGCTTAGCGCCATGGAGGCCGTGGCAGTACTTC. Protein sequence: CASSLAPWRPWQYF.

This clonotype was picked up a small number of times. This chain links TRBV10-3 with TRBJ2-3, with a tentative D call TRBD1 (5 bases). This CDR3 is built from 12 residues. CDR1 and CDR2 from the germline V gene are ENHRY and SYGVKD. Trimming removed 6 bases from V and 4 bases from J, with 8 bases in between. CDR3 loop: CAIRSQADTQYF. In DNA, the CDR3 is TGTGCCATCAGATCACAGGCAGATACGCAGTATTTT.

This clonotype occurred many times. The chain uses TRBV12-3 or TRBV12-4 and TRBJ1-2; D unclear. V lost 3 bases and J 7 bases, leaving 15 bases between the germline ends. The length of the CDR3 is 14 residues. In DNA form, the CDR3 reads TGTGCCAGCAGTTTGAATCCGGGTTCTTTTGGCTACACCTTC. This encodes CASSLNPGSFGYTF.

The table lists this clonotype with a few counts. J is TRBJ2-7 and V is TRBV19; D gene unclear. The V gene lost 3 bases and the J gene lost 3 bases, with 9 bases spanning the gap. This CDR3 region has 13 residues. CDR1 is LNHDA and CDR2 is SQIVND in the germline V gene (reference sequence). CDR3 residues: CASSMAGIYEQYF. For the CDR3, the DNA is TGTGCCAGTAGTATGGCCGGCATCTACGAGCAGTACTTC.

This clonotype was picked up many times. V gene TRBV14 combines with J gene TRBJ1-6; no definite D call. The V and J ends lost 4 bases and 2 bases respectively, with 12 bases between them. Germline CDR1 SGHDN, CDR2 FVKESK. There are 16 residues in the CDR3. CDR3 loop: CASSPNPYTYNSPLHF. CDR3 nucleotide sequence: TGTGCCAGCAGCCCTAACCCATATACCTATAATTCACCCCTCCACTTT. Full variable domain (outside the CDR3, taken from reference TRBV14 and TRBJ1-6): EAGVTQFPSHSVIEKGQTVTLRCDPISGHDNLYWYRRVMGKEIKFLLHFVKESKQDESGMPNNRFLAERTGGTYSTLKVQPAELEDSGVYFCASSPNPYTYNSPLHFGNGTRLTVT.

There are many counts of this clonotype. The genes are TRBV11-2 and TRBJ2-7; 7 bases are shared with TRBD1. CDR1 and CDR2 (germline): SGHAT, FQNNGV. Trimming cost V 6 bases and J 5 bases; bases outside gene matches: 7. The CDR3 extends over 13 amino acids. As DNA, the CDR3 is TGTGCCAGCAGTATCGTGGGACAGAACGAGCAGTACTTC. This gives the protein CASSIVGQNEQYF.

On this clonotype itself: A read error may be the cause here, since a much bigger clone is one base away. The V gene is TRBV28, the J gene TRBJ1-5, with a tentative D call TRBD1 (6 bases). The germline V gene encodes CDR1 MDHEN and CDR2 SYDVKM. The CDR3 is 15 amino acids. V lost 6 bases and J 2 bases, leaving 14 bases between the germline ends. Written as DNA, the CDR3 is TGTGCCAGCAGGCGACTGGGGGCCGGCAATCAGCCCCAGCATTTT. Protein product: CASRRLGAGNQPQHF.

This chain links TRBV6-1 with TRBJ1-1, with D possibly TRBD1 on 6 matching bases. The V gene's germline CDR1 is MNHNS and CDR2 SASEGT. The V end was cut by 7 bases, the J end by 6 bases, with 15 bases between. CDR3 length: 13 amino acids. In DNA form, the CDR3 reads TGTGCCAGCACCTATCTGACAGGCGCTGAAGCTTTCTTT. Translation: CASTYLTGAEAFF.

On this clonotype: This could be a read error, since a much larger clone is one nucleotide away. The chain has TRBV28 and TRBJ1-5; D might be TRBD1 (5 bases). The CDR3 runs 14 residues. In germline, CDR1 is MDHEN, CDR2 SYDVKM. V was clipped by 4 bases and J by 5 bases, with 12 bases between them. In nucleotides, the CDR3 is TGTGCCAGCAGTTCGGACCAGGGAGATCAGCCCCAGCATTTT. Translation: CASSSDQGDQPQHF.

This clonotype was picked up many times. The chain recombines TRBV4-1 with TRBJ2-7, with D possibly TRBD2 on 5 matching bases. The V and J ends lost 0 bases and 8 bases respectively, with 14 bases between them. The germline V gene has CDR1 MGHRA and CDR2 YSYEKL. The CDR3 runs 14 residues. The CDR3 DNA follows: TGCGCCAGCAGCCAAGATCCCAAAAGGGAGAAGCAGTACTTC. It translates to CASSQDPKREKQYF.

This clonotype was seen at least ten times. J is TRBJ1-1 and V is TRBV5-6; D unclear. In germline, CDR1 is SGHDT, CDR2 YYEEEE. Trimming stripped 2 bases from V and 5 bases from J, with 10 bases between. This CDR3 has 13 amino acids. CDR3 bases: TGTGCCAGCAGCTTCCCCCCCTTGACTGAAGCTTTCTTT. Its protein is CASSFPPLTEAFF.

This clonotype was found a few times. This chain uses TRBV6-5 with TRBJ1-5; no definite D call. This CDR3 contains 16 residues. V dropped 0 bases and J dropped 2 bases, with 11 bases sitting between them. CDR1 MNHEY and CDR2 SVGAGI come from the germline V gene. CDR3 bases: TGTGCCAGCAGTTACTCATGGGGTGATGGCAATCAGCCCCAGCATTTT. It is translated as CASSYSWGDGNQPQHF.

This clonotype was seen many times. The J gene is TRBJ1-2, the V gene TRBV6-1; D possibly corresponds to TRBD1 (5 bases). The ends were cut back, 10 bases at V and 6 bases at J, with 12 bases in the middle. CDR1 and CDR2 (germline): MNHNS, SASEGT. CDR3 length: 11 residues. CDR3 DNA sequence: TGTGCCACCGCGAGGGGCGATGGCTACACCTTC. Its protein is CATARGDGYTF.

The sample holds many counts of this clonotype. This chain links TRBV5-1 with TRBJ2-3, with D maybe TRBD1 (5 bases). Germline V gene sequence: CDR1 SGHRS, CDR2 YFSETQ. The CDR3 contains 14 residues. Trimming pared 0 bases from V and 5 bases from J, leaving 10 bases between. This CDR3 is CASSLGQGIDTQYF. CDR3 sequence (DNA): TGCGCCAGCAGCTTGGGGCAGGGAATAGATACGCAGTATTTT.

This clonotype was detected ten times or more. This chain connects TRBV2 to TRBJ1-4, with D hard to call. Germline V lookup: CDR1 SNHLY, CDR2 FYNNEI. Trimming cost V 7 bases and J 4 bases, with 4 bases left between them. This CDR3 region has 11 residues. The CDR3 nucleotides are TGTGCCAGCACCTTTAATGAAAAACTGTTTTTT. Translation gives CASTFNEKLFF. Full variable domain (remainder filled in from reference TRBV2 and TRBJ1-4): EPEVTQTPSHQVTQMGQEVILRCVPISNHLYFYWYRQILGQKVEFLVSFYNNEISEKSEIFDDQFSVERPDGSNFTLKIRSTKLEDSAMYFCASTFNEKLFFGSGTQLSVL.

In its sample, this clonotype was seen many times. The J gene is TRBJ2-7, the V gene TRBV30; TRBD1 matches at 10 bases. This CDR3 region has 14 residues. Germline V gene sequence: CDR1 GTSNPN, CDR2 SVGIG (reference sequence). V gave up 3 bases and J gave up 3 bases; unmatched junction bases: 5. CDR3 loop: CAWSGQGGGYEQYF. The CDR3 DNA reads TGTGCCTGGAGCGGACAGGGGGGAGGCTACGAGCAGTACTTC.

Details on this clonotype: This may be a read error: a much more frequent sequence differs by one nucleotide. The chain couples TRBV12-3 or TRBV12-4 to TRBJ2-3; D is undetermined. The CDR3 extends over 15 amino acids. V lost 1 base and J 0 bases, leaving 8 bases between the germline ends. CDR3 amino acids: CASSLDVPSTDTQYF. The CDR3 DNA follows: TGTGCCAGCAGTTTAGATGTACCTAGCACAGATACGCAGTATTTT.